One and the same sample provided the 4 T cell receptor beta chains below, sequenced in a study of breast tumors, draining lymph nodes, adjacent tissues. The lymph nodes were axillary draining lymph nodes from breast cancer patients. TCRdb used MiXCR to reprocess the multiplex PCR reads, holding one entry per CDR3 protein. The repertoire holds around 150,000 distinct CDR3 sequences, approximately 29% seen once, with around 2.3% in the top ten. The sequenced sample was axillary lymph node tissue. The receptors stem from a female donor with breast cancer. Some clones in this sample may be carry-over from other donors' samples.

Regarding this clonotype: One base away lies a much larger clone, so this may be a sequencing read error. This chain links TRBV13 with TRBJ2-1; D perhaps matches TRBD2 (5 bases). The CDR3 totals 13 residues. CDR1 is PRHDT, CDR2 FYEKMQ, per germline (reference sequence). CDR3: CAGSPGLAGEQFF. CDR3 DNA sequence: TGTGCCGGCAGCCCTGGACTCGCTGGGGAGCAGTTCTTC.

This clonotype was picked up many times. The CDR3 bases are TGTGCCAGCAGCGTAGGAATCGGGGTTACCTACGAGCAGTACTTC. Protein sequence: CASSVGIGVTYEQYF. The chain couples TRBV9 to TRBJ2-7; D perhaps matches TRBD2 (5 bases). The CDR3 is 15 residues long. V dropped 0 bases and J dropped 2 bases, with 12 bases sitting between them. Looked up from germline, CDR1 is SGDLS and CDR2 is YYNGEE.

On this clonotype: One base away lies a much larger clone, so this may be a sequencing read error. The CDR3 protein is CASSLALPGFTDTQYF. CDR3 nucleotide sequence: TGTGCCAGCAGCTTGGCCCTACCGGGTTTTACAGATACGCAGTATTTT. The rearrangement joins TRBV5-8 to TRBJ2-3; D uncertain. Germline loops: CDR1 SGHTS, CDR2 YDEGEE. Trimming stripped 0 bases from V and 3 bases from J, with 14 bases between. This CDR3 spans 16 amino acids.

This chain connects TRBV28 to TRBJ1-4; a weak D match, TRBD1 (6 bases). Germline V lookup: CDR1 MDHEN, CDR2 SYDVKM. The CDR3 spans 15 residues. V dropped 5 bases and J dropped 7 bases, with 17 bases sitting between them. CDR3 amino acids: CASSVKQGSGEKLFF. CDR3 coding DNA: TGTGCCAGCAGTGTGAAACAGGGTTCGGGTGAAAAACTGTTTTTT. Based on the CDR3 plus reference TRBV28 and TRBJ1-4, the full variable domain is DVKVTQSSRYLVKRTGEKVFLECVQDMDHENMFWYRQDPGLGLRLIYFSYDVKMKEKGDIPEGYSVSREKKERFSLILESASTNQTSMYLCASSVKQGSGEKLFFGSGTQLSVL.